This entry features one T cell receptor beta chain sequence. Antigen specificity is unknown. This CDR3 is built from 13 residues. Per the germline V gene, CDR1 is MDHEN and CDR2 is SYDVKM. Deletions cut 4 bases from V and 4 bases from J, with 10 bases between. Sorted subsets were amplified in replicate PCRs using approximately 200 ng DNA, 32,000 or so T cell genomes. Sequencing used immunoSEQ multiplex PCR; TCRdb keeps in-frame clones, though not all of them. The sample holds about 2.1 million clones, 80% to 95% seen once. Selected positively for CCR7 and CD45RO-negative, naive CD8 cells excluded terminally differentiated effector memory CD45RA+ cells. There were only Caucasian adults among the donors, and all lived in Nashville, Tennessee. This record belongs to a study of shared clonotypes between healthy human individuals. Study results and limitations: Shared clonotypes across all four donors exceeded non-shared ones in generation probability.

The specimen sequenced was naive CD8+ T cells from PBMCs. The rearrangement uses TRBV28 and TRBJ1-1; D remains ambiguous. The TCR comes from a young man in good health. Some clones in this sample may be carry-over from other donors' samples. The CDR3 here is CASSSGPRTEAFF. CDR3 sequence (DNA): TGTGCCAGCAGTTCAGGACCCCGCACTGAAGCTTTCTTT.